What follows is one T cell receptor (beta chain) and its context. Its antigen is as yet unknown. The CDR3 length is 13 residues. Germline-derived CDR1 and CDR2 are MNHEY and SMNVEV (reference sequence). V was clipped by 3 bases and J by 0 bases, with 6 bases between them. The PCR had 60 Vbeta and 13 Jbeta primers. TCRdb keeps only in-frame clones here, not all; method: immunoSEQ multiplex PCR. The repertoire has some 150,000 clones, around nine tenths of them found once; the top ten carry 5.2%. The data originate from a study of cytomegalovirus exposure and HLA in healthy donors. Overall study findings and caveats: Listed as cytomegalovirus-associated were 150 or so TCR beta chains. Researchers had no immune exposure information except CMV serostatus available. Looking again later, the authors saw that most CMV-associated TCR beta chains seemed HLA-restricted. In vitro testing confirmed a few CMV-associated chains as specific for CMV antigens.

The V and J genes are TRBV27 and TRBJ2-7; D is perhaps TRBD1 (6 bases). Sample: PBMCs. The TCR comes from a woman aged 25 to 45 in good health and CMV-seronegative. Here the CDR3 reads CASSLTGSYEQYF. In DNA, the CDR3 is TGTGCCAGCAGTTTGACAGGCTCCTACGAGCAGTACTTC.